This entry lists 20 T cell receptor beta chains sequenced from one sample in a study of cytomegalovirus exposure and HLA in healthy donors. The PCR used 60 Vbeta and 13 Jbeta primers. Sequenced by immunoSEQ multiplex PCR; TCRdb stores in-frame clones only, minus some. This table has fewer than 75,000 clones, roughly 70% appearing once. The sequenced sample consisted of PBMCs. These receptors all stem from a man aged 70-80 years in good health and CMV-seronegative.

The chain employs TRBV4-3 and TRBJ2-5; maybe TRBD2 (6 bases). There are 15 residues in the CDR3. Germline CDR1 and CDR2: LGHNA and YSLEER. The V gene lost 0 bases and the J gene lost 1 base, with 9 bases spanning the gap. The CDR3 DNA reads TGCGCCAGCAGCCAAGAGGGCGGGGCCCAAGAGACCCAGTACTTC. Encoded protein: CASSQEGGAQETQYF.

This chain joins TRBV7-2 and TRBJ1-2; 8 bases line up with TRBD1. Germline values: CDR1 SGHTA, CDR2 FQGNSA. After removal of 4 bases from V and 7 bases from J, the junction contained 11 bases not matched to a gene. This CDR3 comprises 15 residues. CDR3 protein: CASSSQGTGGAGYTF. Written as DNA, the CDR3 is TGTGCCAGCAGCTCCCAGGGGACAGGAGGGGCTGGCTACACCTTC.

The chain employs TRBV7-2 and TRBJ1-1, with D uncertain. Germline assignment: CDR1 SGHTA and CDR2 FQGNSA. Trimming removed 5 bases at V and 3 bases at J, with 10 bases between. This CDR3 is 13 amino acids long. The CDR3: CASSREEDTEAFF. Here the CDR3 DNA reads TGTGCCAGCAGCCGAGAGGAGGACACTGAAGCTTTCTTT.

V gene TRBV5-1 combines with J gene TRBJ1-4; 9 bases match TRBD1. This CDR3 has 14 residues. V lost 3 bases and J lost 5; bases outside the gene matches: 2. CDR1 is SGHRS, CDR2 YFSETQ, per germline. The DNA of the CDR3 is TGCGCCAGCAGCTCGGGACAGGGAAATGAAAAACTGTTTTTT. Translating gives CASSSGQGNEKLFF.

This clone was observed once. The V call is TRBV18, the J call TRBJ2-3; 12 bases agree with TRBD2. Germline CDR1 and CDR2: KGHSH and LQKENI. Germline trimming cut 3 bases from V and 3 bases from J; bases unmatched to any gene: 1. The CDR3 covers 15 residues. This CDR3 is CASSPTSGRTDTQYF. DNA of the CDR3: TGTGCCAGCTCACCCACTAGCGGGAGGACAGATACGCAGTATTTT.

The chain is built from TRBV7-2 and TRBJ2-5, with TRBD1 as a possible D gene (6 bases). V gave up 0 bases and J gave up 6 bases, with 20 bases separating them. Per germline, CDR1 SGHTA and CDR2 FQGNSA. CDR3 size: 17 residues. The CDR3 nucleotides read TGTGCCAGCAGCTTAGCGATGAACAGGGCTTCGGGGAAGACCCAGTACTTC. The encoded protein is CASSLAMNRASGKTQYF.

The V gene is TRBV7-2, the J gene TRBJ2-3, with unresolved D. There are 15 residues in the CDR3. Trimming took off 1 base at V and 2 bases at J, with 10 bases between the two ends. CDR1 SGHTA and CDR2 FQGNSA come from the germline V gene. CDR3 protein: CASSLVFGNTDTQYF. The CDR3 nucleotides are TGTGCCAGCAGCTTAGTGTTTGGCAACACAGATACGCAGTATTTT. Combining the CDR3 with reference TRBV7-2 and TRBJ2-3 gives the whole variable domain GAGVSQSPSNKVTEKGKDVELRCDPISGHTALYWYRQSLGQGLEFLIYFQGNSAPDKSGLPSDRFSAERTGGSVSTLTIQRTQQEDSAVYLCASSLVFGNTDTQYFGPGTRLTVL.

This clone was counted once. The CDR3 bases are TGTGCCAGCAGCTTATTCGCGGGAGCCAATGCCAAAAACATTCAGTACTTC. It yields the protein CASSLFAGANAKNIQYF. This sequence joins TRBV11-2 and TRBJ2-4, with TRBD2 matching over 7 bases. V trimming: 2 bases; J trimming: 1 base; junction bases outside the gene matches: 8. Germline V gene sequence: CDR1 SGHAT, CDR2 FQNNGV. The CDR3 covers 17 residues. Complete variable domain (other parts from reference TRBV11-2 and TRBJ2-4): EAGVAQSPRYKIIEKRQSVAFWCNPISGHATLYWYQQILGQGPKLLIQFQNNGVVDDSQLPKDRFSAERLKGVDSTLKIQPAKLEDSAVYLCASSLFAGANAKNIQYFGAGTRLSVL.

The gene calls are TRBV5-1 and TRBJ2-6; the D gene is possibly TRBD1 (5 bases). This CDR3 is 17 amino acids long. The germline V gene has CDR1 SGHRS and CDR2 YFSETQ. V lost 4 bases, J lost 0 bases, and 14 bases lay in between. CDR3 region: CASSAGHSGSGANVLTF. CDR3 nucleotides: TGCGCCAGCAGCGCCGGACACTCAGGCTCTGGGGCCAACGTCCTGACTTTC.

The V call is TRBV9, the J call TRBJ2-2; TRBD1 matches 8 bases. This CDR3 is 15 amino acids long. The germline CDR1 and CDR2 sequences are SGDLS and YYNGEE. V dropped 3 bases and J dropped 0; count of bases not matched to a gene: 1. The CDR3 reads CASSGGQANTGELFF. In DNA, the CDR3 is TGTGCCAGCAGCGGGGGACAGGCGAACACCGGGGAGCTGTTTTTT. Full variable domain (remainder filled in from reference TRBV9 and TRBJ2-2): DSGVTQTPKHLITATGQRVTLRCSPRSGDLSVYWYQQSLDQGLQFLIQYYNGEERAKGNILERFSAQQFPDLHSELNLSSLELGDSALYFCASSGGQANTGELFFGEGSRLTVL.

This chain links TRBV30 with TRBJ1-3; a possible D gene is TRBD1 (6 bases). This CDR3 spans 13 amino acids. Germline assignment: CDR1 GTSNPN and CDR2 SVGIG (reference sequence). Trimming took 4 bases from V and 4 from J, leaving 11 bases between them. For the CDR3, the DNA is TGTGCCTGGAACCAGGGGTTCGGAAACACCATATATTTT. The encoded protein is CAWNQGFGNTIYF.

The chain carries TRBV6-5 and TRBJ2-1; TRBD2 matches at 8 bases. The germline V gene has CDR1 MNHEY and CDR2 SVGAGI. The CDR3 is 15 residues long. V trimming: 6 bases; J trimming: 0 bases; junction bases outside the gene matches: 4. The CDR3 region has the DNA TGTGCCAGCAGCCGTAGCGGGACCTCCTACAATGAGCAGTTCTTC. Translating gives CASSRSGTSYNEQFF.

The chain has TRBV18 and TRBJ2-7; no definite D call. The germline V gene encodes CDR1 KGHSH and CDR2 LQKENI. There are 12 residues in the CDR3. Trimming shortened V by 0 bases and J by 8 bases, and 8 bases separated the two germline ends. For the CDR3, the DNA is TGTGCCAGCTCACCACCGTTAGAAAAGCAGTACTTC. Translating it yields CASSPPLEKQYF. Complete variable domain (other parts from reference TRBV18 and TRBJ2-7): NAGVMQNPRHLVRRRGQEARLRCSPMKGHSHVYWYRQLPEEGLKFMVYLQKENIIDESGMPKERFSAEFPKEGPSILRIQQVVRGDSAAYFCASSPPLEKQYFGPGTRLTVT.

This clone appeared once. This chain links TRBV7-2 with TRBJ2-1; possible D gene TRBD2, 5 bases. From germline, CDR1 is SGHTA and CDR2 FQGNSA. The CDR3 is 15 amino acids. Trimming removed 4 bases from V and 4 bases from J, with 14 bases in between. CDR3 protein: CASSSLAGEYNEQFF. The DNA of the CDR3 is TGTGCCAGCAGCTCCCTCGCGGGCGAGTACAATGAGCAGTTCTTC.

The V and J genes are TRBV29-1 and TRBJ2-7, with 7 bases fitting TRBD1. Trimming took 3 bases from V and 3 from J; bases not matched to a gene: 8. CDR1 is SQVTM and CDR2 is ANQGSEA in the germline V gene. The CDR3 covers 14 residues. The CDR3 bases are TGCAGCGTTGAGGGGCCAGGGGGAAACTACGAGCAGTACTTC. It codes for CSVEGPGGNYEQYF.

This clone was picked up one time. V is TRBV5-1 and J is TRBJ2-4, with 8 bases lining up with TRBD2. This CDR3 has 13 residues. With V trimmed by 2 bases and J by 5 bases, 0 bases remained unmatched. Germline V gene sequence: CDR1 SGHRS, CDR2 YFSETQ. As DNA, the CDR3 is TGCGCCAGCAGCTTCGGGGGGGAAAACATTCAGTACTTC. It encodes CASSFGGENIQYF.

The J gene is TRBJ2-7, the V gene TRBV4-1, with D possibly being TRBD1 (5 bases). V lost 0 bases, J lost 3 bases, and 12 bases lay in between. The CDR3 loop spans 15 amino acids. From germline, CDR1 is MGHRA and CDR2 YSYEKL. Written as DNA, the CDR3 is TGCGCCAGCAGCCAAGATAGGGGCAGGGACTACGAGCAGTACTTC. It is translated as CASSQDRGRDYEQYF.

The chain joins TRBV9 to TRBJ2-3, with 8 bases fitting TRBD2. CDR1 is SGDLS and CDR2 is YYNGEE in the germline V gene. The V gene end was trimmed by 0 bases and the J gene end by 0 bases; junction bases not matched to a gene: 3. The CDR3 spans 16 residues. The chain's CDR3 is CASSVGSGDSTDTQYF. DNA for the CDR3: TGTGCCAGCAGCGTAGGTAGCGGGGATAGCACAGATACGCAGTATTTT.

The chain couples TRBV5-4 to TRBJ2-6; 8 positions match TRBD2. The CDR3 is 18 residues long. J gave up 3 bases and V 3 bases, and 11 bases lay outside the gene matches. Germline lookup yields CDR1 SGHNT and CDR2 YYREEE (reference sequence). The CDR3 is CASSSNRGGSGGANVLTF. Here the CDR3 DNA reads TGTGCCAGCAGCTCAAATCGGGGGGGAAGTGGTGGGGCCAACGTCCTGACTTTC.

Only a few counts were recorded for this clone. J is TRBJ2-3 and V is TRBV6-1, with 10 bases identical to TRBD2. In germline, CDR1 is MNHNS, CDR2 SASEGT. This CDR3 spans 15 amino acids. With 5 bases clipped from V and 1 base from J, the junction kept 3 bases outside the gene matches. CDR3 sequence: CASSSGTSGTDTQYF. CDR3 nucleotide sequence: TGTGCCAGCAGTTCAGGGACTAGCGGCACAGATACGCAGTATTTT.